These 21 T cell receptor beta chains were all obtained from the same sample, sequenced in a study of long-term antiretroviral therapy in people with HIV. Assay version v3.0 of immunoSEQ was used, and it was run at survey level. Data came from immunoSEQ multiplex PCR; TCRdb stores just in-frame clones and leaves some out. Of about 37,000 clones listed, under 85% are singletons. The sequenced sample was unsorted PBMCs, obtained 1 year after starting antiretroviral therapy. These receptors were obtained from a man aged 18 to 29 with HIV.

The V call is TRBV20-1, the J call TRBJ2-5; TRBD1 is a possible D gene (5 bases). V was clipped by 7 bases and J by 1 base, with 7 bases between them. Germline V gene sequence: CDR1 DFQATT, CDR2 SNEGSKA (reference sequence). The length of the CDR3 is 11 residues. The CDR3 nucleotides are TGCAGTGGGCAGGGCCAAGAGACCCAGTACTTC. It codes for CSGQGQETQYF.

The gene calls are TRBV5-6 and TRBJ1-5; 10 positions match TRBD1. Germline V gives CDR1 SGHDT, CDR2 YYEEEE. V trimming: 5 bases; J trimming: 4 bases; junction bases outside the gene matches: 6. The CDR3 contains 15 residues. CDR3: CASSIRDRGNQPQHF. The CDR3 coding sequence is TGTGCCAGCAGTATTCGGGACAGGGGTAATCAGCCCCAGCATTTT. Based on the CDR3 plus reference TRBV5-6 and TRBJ1-5, the full variable domain is DAGVTQSPTHLIKTRGQQVTLRCSPKSGHDTVSWYQQALGQGPQFIFQYYEEEERQRGNFPDRFSGHQFPNYSSELNVNALLLGDSALYLCASSIRDRGNQPQHFGDGTRLSIL.

In this sample, this clone turned up a few times. The chain has TRBV7-9 and TRBJ1-5; D perhaps matches TRBD1 (5 bases). CDR3 size: 15 residues. CDR1 is SEHNR and CDR2 is FQNEAQ in the germline V gene (reference sequence). V was pared by 5 bases and J by 0 bases, with 11 bases between. The CDR3: CASSRVGDSNQPQHF. CDR3 bases: TGTGCCAGCAGCCGAGTGGGGGATAGCAATCAGCCCCAGCATTTT.

The chain uses TRBV5-6 and TRBJ1-1; 10 bases are shared with TRBD1. The CDR3 loop spans 16 amino acids. Losses at the gene ends were 4 bases for V and 1 base for J; bases not matched to a gene: 7. Germline V gene lookup returns CDR1 SGHDT and CDR2 YYEEEE. The CDR3 is CASSQLRTGGNTEAFF. CDR3 bases: TGTGCCAGCAGCCAACTTAGGACAGGGGGGAACACTGAAGCTTTCTTT.

This clone was counted a single time. The chain couples TRBV2 to TRBJ2-7, with D unresolved. The CDR3 spans 11 residues. The V end was cut by 7 bases, the J end by 4 bases, with 8 bases between. CDR1 SNHLY and CDR2 FYNNEI come from the germline V gene. CDR3 loop: CASTDGYEQYF. The CDR3 DNA follows: TGTGCCAGCACGGACGGGTACGAGCAGTACTTC.

This clone was seen a single time. V gene TRBV5-5 combines with J gene TRBJ2-7; D gene uncertain. The V gene's germline CDR1 is SGHKS and CDR2 YYEKEE (reference sequence). Trimming stripped 0 bases from V and 2 bases from J, with 0 bases between. The CDR3 runs to 11 residues. This chain's CDR3 is CASSLAYEQYF. In nucleotides, the CDR3 is TGTGCCAGCAGCTTGGCCTACGAGCAGTACTTC. Full variable domain (remainder filled in from reference TRBV5-5 and TRBJ2-7): DAGVTQSPTHLIKTRGQQVTLRCSPISGHKSVSWYQQVLGQGPQFIFQYYEKEERGRGNFPDRFSARQFPNYSSELNVNALLLGDSALYLCASSLAYEQYFGPGTRLTVT.

The rearrangement uses TRBV5-4 and TRBJ2-1; 8 bases match TRBD2. This CDR3 spans 16 amino acids. Germline V gene sequence: CDR1 SGHNT, CDR2 YYREEE (reference sequence). V gave up 4 bases and J gave up 2 bases; unmatched junction bases: 8. The CDR3 reads CASSHDNGRAYNEQFF. The CDR3, as DNA: TGTGCCAGCAGCCACGATAACGGGAGGGCCTACAATGAGCAGTTCTTC.

The chain joins TRBV4-1 to TRBJ2-7; no definite D call. V was clipped by 5 bases and J by 4 bases, with 6 bases between them. Germline lookup yields CDR1 MGHRA and CDR2 YSYEKL. The CDR3 loop spans 11 amino acids. The chain's CDR3 is CASSVGYEQYF. CDR3 nucleotides: TGCGCCAGCAGCGTGGGGTACGAGCAGTACTTC.

The sample holds one count of this clone. The chain couples TRBV25-1 to TRBJ2-5, with D possibly TRBD2 on 5 matching bases. The CDR3 is 15 amino acids. Between the trimmed V and J ends, which lost 3 bases and 11 bases, there was a span of 22 bases. CDR1 is MGHDK, CDR2 SYGVNS, per germline. CDR3 residues: CASSDRTDQMREQYF. The CDR3 bases are TGTGCCAGCAGTGATAGGACTGATCAGATGCGTGAGCAGTACTTC. Full variable domain (rest looked up from reference TRBV25-1 and TRBJ2-5): EADIYQTPRYLVIGTGKKITLECSQTMGHDKMYWYQQDPGMELHLIHYSYGVNSTEKGDLSSESTVSRIRTEHFPLTLESARPSHTSQYLCASSDRTDQMREQYFGPGTRLLVL.

The J gene is TRBJ1-5, the V gene TRBV19; no clear D. Trimming stripped 5 bases from V and 0 bases from J, with 11 bases between. Looked up from germline, CDR1 is LNHDA and CDR2 is SQIVND (reference sequence). CDR3 length equals 15 residues. The CDR3 DNA follows: TGTGCCAGTAGTTGGCAGGAGGATAGCAATCAGCCCCAGCATTTT. This gives the protein CASSWQEDSNQPQHF.

The V and J genes are TRBV27 and TRBJ2-7; D tentatively reads TRBD1 or TRBD2 (5 bases each). The CDR3 loop spans 14 amino acids. Germline CDR1 and CDR2: MNHEY and SMNVEV (reference sequence). Trimming stripped 6 bases from V and 0 bases from J, with 12 bases between. The CDR3: CASSFRDGSYEQYF. Here the CDR3 DNA reads TGTGCCAGCAGCTTCCGGGACGGCTCCTACGAGCAGTACTTC.

In DNA, the CDR3 is TGTGCCAGCAGCTTGAGTGCAGCAATCTATGGCTACACCTTC. Protein product: CASSLSAAIYGYTF. This chain uses TRBV5-6 with TRBJ1-2; D remains ambiguous. The CDR3 sequence is 14 residues long. V gave up 1 base and J gave up 4 bases, with 11 bases separating them. Germline CDR1 SGHDT, CDR2 YYEEEE.

CDR3 in DNA: TGTGCCAGCAGCTATGGGACAGGGTCGAACACTGAAGCTTTCTTT. Translated: CASSYGTGSNTEAFF. This chain connects TRBV5-6 to TRBJ1-1; 9 nucleotides match TRBD1. V was clipped by 3 bases and J by 1 base; unmatched bases: 4. This CDR3 region has 15 residues. The germline CDR1 and CDR2 sequences are SGHDT and YYEEEE.

The gene calls are TRBV4-1 and TRBJ2-7, with D unclear. CDR3 length: 12 residues. Germline V gene sequence: CDR1 MGHRA, CDR2 YSYEKL. V was pared by 5 bases and J by 1 base, with 6 bases between. The CDR3 is CASSSESYEQYF. CDR3 nucleotides: TGCGCCAGCAGCTCGGAATCCTACGAGCAGTACTTC.

The J gene is TRBJ2-7, the V gene TRBV18; D may be TRBD1 (6 bases). V lost 2 bases, J lost 4 bases, and 9 bases lay in between. CDR3 length equals 13 residues. CDR1 KGHSH and CDR2 LQKENI come from the germline V gene. CDR3 DNA: TGTGCCAGCTCACCAGGACAGAAATACGAGCAGTACTTC. Translated, it gives CASSPGQKYEQYF.

V is TRBV28 and J is TRBJ1-5, with 7 bases identical to TRBD1. The CDR3 totals 14 residues. The germline gives CDR1 MDHEN, CDR2 SYDVKM. J gave up 2 bases and V 2 bases, and 0 bases lay outside the gene matches. CDR3 loop: CASSLGTGNQPQHF. As DNA, the CDR3 is TGTGCCAGCAGTTTAGGGACAGGCAATCAGCCCCAGCATTTT.

The table lists this clone with a count of one. The chain links TRBV19 to TRBJ1-5; 7 positions agree with TRBD1. CDR1 is LNHDA and CDR2 is SQIVND in the germline V gene (reference sequence). There are 15 residues in the CDR3. J gave up 0 bases and V 5 bases, and 4 bases lay outside the gene matches. DNA of the CDR3: TGTGCCAGTAGTCGAGGGACAGCTAGCAATCAGCCCCAGCATTTT. As protein: CASSRGTASNQPQHF.

The CDR3 DNA reads TGTGCCAGCATGGGACAGGGAGCGACTACGTTAGCCTACGAGCAGTACTTC. Its translation is CASMGQGATTLAYEQYF. The chain recombines TRBV2 with TRBJ2-7; 9 bases align to TRBD1. The V segment lost 7 bases and the J segment 2 bases; nucleotides outside the gene matches: 15. This CDR3 comprises 17 residues. Germline assignment: CDR1 SNHLY and CDR2 FYNNEI.

This clone was counted a few times. CDR3 amino acids: CSVEEGDYGYTF. In nucleotides, the CDR3 is TGCAGCGTTGAGGAGGGTGACTATGGCTACACCTTC. This rearrangement joins TRBV29-1 to TRBJ1-2; D not resolved. CDR3 length: 12 residues. Germline loops: CDR1 SQVTM, CDR2 ANQGSEA. V was pared by 3 bases and J by 3 bases, with 8 bases between.

The genes are TRBV5-1 and TRBJ1-5, with TRBD1 matching 7 bases. CDR1 and CDR2 from the germline V gene are SGHRS and YFSETQ. Trimming removed 2 bases from V and 0 bases from J; junction bases left unmatched: 11. The CDR3 has 18 amino acids. Written as DNA, the CDR3 is TGCGCCAGCAGCTTCGGGACAGCAAAATTTCATAGCAATCAGCCCCAGCATTTT. It is translated as CASSFGTAKFHSNQPQHF.

This rearrangement joins TRBV13 to TRBJ1-2; tentatively, D is TRBD1 (6 bases). Trimming stripped 3 bases from V and 2 bases from J, with 13 bases between. Per the germline V gene, CDR1 is PRHDT and CDR2 is FYEKMQ (reference sequence). This CDR3 is built from 15 residues. The CDR3 sequence: CASSFSGQRNYGYTF. The CDR3 nucleotides are TGTGCCAGCAGCTTTTCTGGACAGAGGAACTATGGCTACACCTTC.